The 21 T cell receptor beta chains given below trace back to one sample, sequenced in a study of shared clonotypes between healthy human individuals. The repertoire was sequenced with immunoSEQ multiplex PCR; TCRdb's copy has only in-frame clones and lacks some. This table holds about 470,000 clones, about 85% found once. Source material: PBMCs. These TCRs come from a woman between 40 and 55 years old in good health. Some clones in this sample may be carry-over from other donors' samples.

The chain couples TRBV7-9 to TRBJ2-7; D may be TRBD1 (5 bases). Germline V gene data show CDR1 as SEHNR and CDR2 as FQNEAQ (reference sequence). V was pared by 1 base and J by 5 bases, with 9 bases between. The CDR3 spans 13 residues. This CDR3 is CASSLGQGNEQYF. The CDR3 DNA reads as TGTGCCAGCAGCTTAGGTCAGGGCAACGAGCAGTACTTC.

This clone came up once. This chain connects TRBV9 to TRBJ2-7, with 11 bases identical to TRBD2. Trimming cost V 0 bases and J 5 bases; bases outside gene matches: 4. This CDR3 region has 15 residues. CDR1 is SGDLS, CDR2 YYNGEE, per germline. The CDR3 coding sequence is TGTGCCAGCAGCGTAGTAGCGGGAGGGCCCAACGAGCAGTACTTC. Amino acids: CASSVVAGGPNEQYF.

The genes are TRBV13 and TRBJ2-2; 11 nucleotides line up with TRBD2. Germline CDR1 reads PRHDT; CDR2 reads FYEKMQ (reference sequence). With V trimmed by 6 bases and J by 3 bases, 9 bases remained unmatched. The length of the CDR3 is 17 residues. This CDR3 reads CASSQLSGRAHTGELFF. The CDR3 DNA reads as TGTGCCAGCAGTCAACTTAGCGGGAGGGCACACACCGGGGAGCTGTTTTTT.

The chain carries TRBV6-1 and TRBJ2-1; 10 bases match TRBD2. The CDR3 spans 15 residues. V trimming: 7 bases; J trimming: 9 bases; junction bases outside the gene matches: 12. The germline V gene has CDR1 MNHNS and CDR2 SASEGT. CDR3 in amino acids: CASKFEGLASSEQFF. The CDR3, as DNA: TGTGCCAGCAAATTTGAGGGACTAGCGAGTTCTGAGCAGTTCTTC.

J is TRBJ1-6 and V is TRBV6-5, with no clear D. The CDR3 totals 13 residues. Germline CDR1 reads MNHEY; CDR2 reads SVGAGI. Trimming took off 3 bases at V and 7 bases at J, with 7 bases between the two ends. CDR3 nucleotides: TGTGCCAGCAGTTATGGATCGAATTCACCCCTCCACTTT. This codes for CASSYGSNSPLHF.

The genes are TRBV7-9 and TRBJ2-1, with D possibly matching TRBD2 (6 bases). The V and J ends lost 6 bases and 0 bases respectively, with 12 bases between them. Germline V lookup: CDR1 SEHNR, CDR2 FQNEAQ (reference sequence). The CDR3 covers 15 residues. The CDR3 region has the DNA TGTGCCAGCAGGCCCCGGGACTCCTCCTACAATGAGCAGTTCTTC. Its protein is CASRPRDSSYNEQFF.

The gene calls are TRBV25-1 and TRBJ2-2; 8 bases map to TRBD1. CDR1 is MGHDK and CDR2 is SYGVNS in the germline V gene. This CDR3 contains 16 residues. The V segment lost 6 bases and the J segment 2 bases; nucleotides outside the gene matches: 8. The CDR3 coding sequence is TGTGCCAGCAGAAAGCCAGGGGGCCGAAACACCGGGGAGCTGTTTTTT. This encodes CASRKPGGRNTGELFF.

V usage is TRBV7-2 and J usage is TRBJ1-3, with D uncertain. CDR1 and CDR2 (germline): SGHTA, FQGNSA. This CDR3 contains 16 residues. Between the trimmed V and J ends, which lost 1 base and 0 bases, there was a span of 10 bases. CDR3 DNA sequence: TGTGCCAGCAGCTTAGGACCGCACCTCTCTGGAAACACCATATATTTT. Amino acid sequence: CASSLGPHLSGNTIYF.

The gene calls are TRBV7-9 and TRBJ2-7, with TRBD2 matching 10 bases. V was pared by 0 bases and J by 2 bases, with 1 base of the junction left unmatched. Looked up from germline, CDR1 is SEHNR and CDR2 is FQNEAQ (reference sequence). This CDR3 is 15 amino acids long. The CDR3: CASSLAAGGPYEQYF. CDR3 nucleotide sequence: TGTGCCAGCAGCTTAGCAGCGGGAGGGCCCTACGAGCAGTACTTC.

As to this clone: The sample carries other DNA sequences with the same CDR3. CDR3 coding DNA: TGTGCCAGCAGCGTAGCAACAGATACGCAGTATTTT. The encoded protein is CASSVATDTQYF. The chain recombines TRBV9 with TRBJ2-3, with D unresolved. CDR1 is SGDLS, CDR2 YYNGEE, per germline. CDR3 length: 12 residues. Trimming took 0 bases from V and 3 from J, leaving 2 bases between them.

This clone has only a few counts. V and J are TRBV28 and TRBJ2-2, with unresolved D. This CDR3 comprises 15 residues. Trimming shortened V by 2 bases and J by 5 bases, and 12 bases separated the two germline ends. Germline values: CDR1 MDHEN, CDR2 SYDVKM. CDR3 loop: CASSLGSLETGELFF. The CDR3 DNA reads TGTGCCAGCAGTTTAGGTAGCCTAGAGACCGGGGAGCTGTTTTTT.

Concerning this clone itself: The sample has other DNA sequences that encode this CDR3 too. The chain uses TRBV7-9 and TRBJ2-5; no clear D. V was trimmed by 1 base and J by 4 bases, leaving 4 bases between them. CDR1 is SEHNR, CDR2 FQNEAQ, per germline (reference sequence). The CDR3 totals 12 residues. The CDR3 DNA sequence: TGTGCCAGCAGCTTAGTTGGAGAGACCCAGTACTTC. It yields the protein CASSLVGETQYF.

In its sample, this clone was seen a few times. V and J are TRBV2 and TRBJ1-2; no firm D call. The CDR3 has 13 residues. The germline V gene encodes CDR1 SNHLY and CDR2 FYNNEI. V lost 4 bases to trimming and J lost 3 bases, with 9 bases between them. The CDR3 loop reads CASSVGQDYGYTF. The CDR3 nucleotides are TGTGCCAGCAGTGTTGGGCAGGACTATGGCTACACCTTC.

A few counts support this clone. This chain connects TRBV2 to TRBJ2-5, with TRBD1 identical over 9 bases. In germline, CDR1 is SNHLY, CDR2 FYNNEI. V lost 0 bases to trimming and J lost 0 bases; unmatched junction nucleotides: 2. The CDR3 length is 16 residues. CDR3 loop: CASSEAGQGYQETQYF. DNA of the CDR3: TGTGCCAGCAGTGAAGCCGGACAGGGGTACCAAGAGACCCAGTACTTC. Together with reference TRBV2 and TRBJ2-5, the CDR3 gives the full variable domain: EPEVTQTPSHQVTQMGQEVILRCVPISNHLYFYWYRQILGQKVEFLVSFYNNEISEKSEIFDDQFSVERPDGSNFTLKIRSTKLEDSAMYFCASSEAGQGYQETQYFGPGTRLLVL.

The chain recombines TRBV10-3 with TRBJ2-5, with D possibly TRBD1 on 6 matching bases. The J call is uncertain, as TRBJ2-7 better fits the DNA end. This CDR3 comprises 14 residues. Germline V gene lookup returns CDR1 ENHRY and CDR2 SYGVKD. CDR3 bases: TGTGCCATCAGTGGTCAGGGGATTCCCTACGAGCAGTACTTC. Protein sequence: CAISGQGIPYEQYF.

This clone was counted only a few times. The chain recombines TRBV7-9 with TRBJ1-5, with a possible D match to TRBD1 (5 bases). The CDR3 has 14 amino acids. Germline V gene data show CDR1 as SEHNR and CDR2 as FQNEAQ (reference sequence). V dropped 4 bases and J dropped 9 bases, with 16 bases sitting between them. The CDR3 DNA reads as TGTGCCAGCAGCTCCTCAGCGGCCGGGGGGCCCCAGCATTTT. Translation gives CASSSSAAGGPQHF.

The chain joins TRBV27 to TRBJ2-7, with 8 positions matching TRBD2. Looked up from germline, CDR1 is MNHEY and CDR2 is SMNVEV (reference sequence). This CDR3 region has 16 residues. After removal of 6 bases from V and 4 bases from J, the junction contained 14 bases not matched to a gene. The CDR3 spells CASRPRGGTSVYEQYF. The CDR3 coding sequence is TGTGCCAGCAGACCACGCGGCGGGACTAGTGTTTACGAGCAGTACTTC.

The V call is TRBV30, the J call TRBJ1-6; possible D gene TRBD1, 6 bases. Germline V gene lookup returns CDR1 GTSNPN and CDR2 SVGIG (reference sequence). V shed 5 bases and J shed 6 bases, with 14 bases lying between them. CDR3 length: 14 amino acids. Written as DNA, the CDR3 is TGTGCCTGGGGCCAAGGGGGAGGTAATTCACCCCTCCACTTT. Protein: CAWGQGGGNSPLHF.

The chain combines TRBV4-1 with TRBJ2-7, with TRBD2 matching over 8 bases. Germline values: CDR1 MGHRA, CDR2 YSYEKL. There are 15 residues in the CDR3. V was pared by 0 bases and J by 7 bases, with 8 bases of the junction left unmatched. The CDR3 nucleotides read TGCGCCAGCAGCCAAGACCGAGCGGGAGTTTGGGAGCAGTACTTC. This translates into CASSQDRAGVWEQYF.

The chain has TRBV28 and TRBJ2-5; D gene unclear. Germline V CDR1 and CDR2: MDHEN, SYDVKM. V was pared by 2 bases and J by 11 bases, with 9 bases between. The CDR3 runs 11 residues. The CDR3 nucleotides are TGTGCCAGCAGTTTAGCCAACGCGCAGTACTTC. Translation: CASSLANAQYF.

The chain recombines TRBV5-1 with TRBJ1-3, with 10 bases identical to TRBD1. The germline V gene encodes CDR1 SGHRS and CDR2 YFSETQ. The CDR3 contains 14 residues. Germline trimming cut 7 bases from V and 2 bases from J; bases unmatched to any gene: 3. The CDR3 loop reads CASSGQGAGNTIYF. The CDR3 coding sequence is TGCGCCAGCTCCGGACAGGGGGCTGGAAACACCATATATTTT. Together with reference TRBV5-1 and TRBJ1-3, the CDR3 gives the full variable domain: KAGVTQTPRYLIKTRGQQVTLSCSPISGHRSVSWYQQTPGQGLQFLFEYFSETQRNKGNFPGRFSGRQFSNSRSEMNVSTLELGDSALYLCASSGQGAGNTIYFGEGSWLTVV.